The T cell receptor (beta chain) described here comes from a study of metastatic and nonmetastatic thyroid tumors. Whole-study context: Blood and tumor or nodule tissue repertoires from malignant and benign thyroid patients were compared. General study findings and limits: Benign nodules were reported to have significantly lower TCR beta diversity than malignant thyroid tumors, in blood and tumor.

The CDR3 has 12 amino acids. Per germline, CDR1 SGHAT and CDR2 FQNNGV. Thyroid surgery took place with no prior treatment in any patient. In the study's own analysis: Between-group CDR3 differences, defined by clinicopathological status, yielded a distant-metastasis classifier for papillary thyroid cancer. TCRdb redid the clone calls on the PCR reads using MiXCR. The V and J calls and clone size come from TCRdb's table, not from the authors' own analysis. The sample lists some 14,000 clones; around 32% were seen once. This clone was observed once. The antigen is unknown. An end of the junction does not agree with germline; a read error may underlie this.

The sequence came from a male donor with papillary thyroid cancer or a benign thyroid nodule (not recorded which). Some clones in this sample may be carry-over from other donors' samples. The chain has TRBV11-2 and TRBJ2-7; the D gene is possibly TRBD2 (5 bases). The sample was tumor tissue. The CDR3 DNA is TGTGTCAGCCGAGGGATTCCCTACGAGCAGTACTTC. Amino acid sequence: CVSRGIPYEQYF.